This T cell receptor beta chain was identified during a study of cytomegalovirus exposure and HLA in healthy donors. General study findings and limits: Published work reported that the classifier diagnosed cytomegalovirus status with high specificity and sensitivity. Some TCR beta chains (over 150 of them) were listed as cytomegalovirus-associated.

A word on this clone: The target antigen is unknown.

The CDR3 runs 17 residues. V was pared by 4 bases and J by 3 bases, with 18 bases between. In germline, CDR1 is MDHEN, CDR2 SYDVKM. PCR employed 60 Vbeta and 13 Jbeta primers. Some clones are missing from TCRdb's copy, which holds only in-frame ones; the method was immunoSEQ multiplex PCR. The table shows 90,000 to 110,000 clones, with approximately 72% occurring only once. The V call is TRBV28, the J call TRBJ2-2; D gene ambiguous. The receptor's source is a man aged 30-40 years in good health and CMV-seronegative. The sample comprised PBMCs. CDR3 coding DNA: TGTGCCAGCAGTTCGACCAAAGCAGACTGGGACACCGGGGAGCTGTTTTTT. Its translation is CASSSTKADWDTGELFF.